These 9 T cell receptor beta chains originate from one sample sequenced in a study of blood T cell repertoires in COVID-19. Clones were read by immunoSEQ multiplex PCR, and TCRdb kept only the in-frame ones, dropping some. The sample records roughly 100,000 clones, around 76% being singletons. What was sequenced was peripheral blood. The source is a woman aged 70-85 years with acute or convalescent COVID-19.

The CDR3 region is CASRRGENTEAFF. The DNA of the CDR3 is TGTGCCAGCCGCAGGGGTGAGAACACTGAAGCTTTCTTT. This rearrangement joins TRBV11-2 to TRBJ1-1; TRBD1 might be the D (6 bases). The V end lost 8 bases, the J end lost 1 base, and 11 bases lay between the germline ends. CDR1 SGHAT and CDR2 FQNNGV come from the germline V gene. CDR3 length: 13 amino acids.

The chain links TRBV19 to TRBJ1-5, with D possibly TRBD1 on 6 matching bases. Trimming took 1 base from V and 5 from J, leaving 15 bases between them. This CDR3 is 16 amino acids long. The germline gives CDR1 LNHDA, CDR2 SQIVND (reference sequence). The DNA for the CDR3 is TGTGCCAGTAGTATAGGCCCGGACAGACGAGATCAGCCCCAGCATTTT. Protein product: CASSIGPDRRDQPQHF.

This clone has more than one count but fewer than ten. The rearrangement joins TRBV7-2 to TRBJ1-2; D gene uncertain. Trimming pared 6 bases from V and 8 bases from J, leaving 10 bases between. The germline V gene encodes CDR1 SGHTA and CDR2 FQGNSA. This CDR3 region has 11 residues. The DNA of the CDR3 is TGTGCCAGCAGATCAGACAACGGCTACACCTTC. Residues: CASRSDNGYTF. Using reference TRBV7-2 and TRBJ1-2 for the parts outside the CDR3, the full variable domain is GAGVSQSPSNKVTEKGKDVELRCDPISGHTALYWYRQSLGQGLEFLIYFQGNSAPDKSGLPSDRFSAERTGGSVSTLTIQRTQQEDSAVYLCASRSDNGYTFGSGTRLTVV.

The chain combines TRBV14 with TRBJ2-7; tentatively, D is TRBD1 (7 bases). V was clipped by 4 bases and J by 7 bases, with 17 bases between them. The CDR3 loop spans 14 amino acids. Germline values: CDR1 SGHDN, CDR2 FVKESK. CDR3 DNA sequence: TGTGCCAGCAGCCGGCAGGGGGGATTTACGGAGCAGTACTTC. Translating it yields CASSRQGGFTEQYF.

The chain combines TRBV7-9 with TRBJ1-1; the D gene is possibly TRBD1 (5 bases). Germline CDR1 SEHNR, CDR2 FQNEAQ (reference sequence). The CDR3 is made up of 11 amino acids. Trimming took 4 bases from V and 10 from J, leaving 10 bases between them. The CDR3 DNA is TGTGCCAGCAGCTCTACAGGACCAGCTTTCTTT. It specifies CASSSTGPAFF. Using reference TRBV7-9 and TRBJ1-1 for the parts outside the CDR3, the full variable domain is DTGVSQNPRHKITKRGQNVTFRCDPISEHNRLYWYRQTLGQGPEFLTYFQNEAQLEKSRLLSDRFSAERPKGSFSTLEIQRTEQGDSAMYLCASSSTGPAFFGQGTRLTVV.

V is TRBV7-2 and J is TRBJ2-1; 11 positions agree with TRBD2. The germline V gene has CDR1 SGHTA and CDR2 FQGNSA. CDR3 size: 15 residues. With 3 bases clipped from V and 7 bases from J, the junction kept 5 bases outside the gene matches. CDR3 sequence reads: CASSFSGGAGNEQFF. The DNA for the CDR3 is TGTGCCAGCAGCTTTAGCGGGGGGGCCGGGAATGAGCAGTTCTTC.

V is TRBV14 and J is TRBJ1-4; a possible D gene is TRBD1 (6 bases). The CDR3 runs 13 residues. V lost 6 bases, J lost 8 bases, and 13 bases lay in between. Per the germline V gene, CDR1 is SGHDN and CDR2 is FVKESK. In nucleotides, the CDR3 is TGTGCCAGCAGTAGGGACACCGAAGAAAAACTGTTTTTT. Translated: CASSRDTEEKLFF.

The gene calls are TRBV3-1 (or the pseudogene TRBV3-2) and TRBJ1-3, with TRBD1 identical over 7 bases. Germline CDR1 reads LGHDT; CDR2 reads YNNKEL (reference sequence). Trimming took 4 bases from V and 0 from J; bases not matched to a gene: 3. This CDR3 is 15 amino acids long. CDR3 in DNA: TGTGCCAGCAGCCGGGACAGTAACTCTGGAAACACCATATATTTT. Protein product: CASSRDSNSGNTIYF.

The V and J genes are TRBV28 and TRBJ1-2; no reliable D call. The CDR3 extends over 13 amino acids. Germline V gives CDR1 MDHEN, CDR2 SYDVKM. Trimming took off 4 bases at V and 3 bases at J, with 9 bases between the two ends. The CDR3 nucleotides read TGTGCCAGCAGTTCGTATAAGCACTATGGCTACACCTTC. Protein sequence: CASSSYKHYGYTF.